These 5 T cell receptor beta chains originate from one sample sequenced in a study of T-cell memory formation after mild COVID-19. MiXCR was run by TCRdb on the 5' RACE reads, yielding one entry per CDR3 protein. The sample lists roughly 250,000 distinct CDR3 sequences, 16% occurring once. The specimen sequenced was PBMCs or a T cell subset sorted from them (not recorded which). These receptor sequences come from a man aged 18 to 35 who had mild COVID-19 (a few samples of this study predate the infection). Cell type and time point are not known.

V is TRBV6-5 and J is TRBJ1-6; 10 bases line up with TRBD1. In germline, CDR1 is MNHEY, CDR2 SVGAGI. J gave up 10 bases and V 6 bases, and 6 bases lay outside the gene matches. CDR3 length equals 14 residues. The CDR3 sequence: CASRKSGQGSPLHF. The CDR3 coding sequence is TGTGCCAGCAGAAAATCGGGACAGGGGTCACCCCTCCACTTT.

This clonotype was seen more than once but under ten times. The V call is TRBV18, the J call TRBJ2-3; D remains ambiguous. Germline V gene sequence: CDR1 KGHSH, CDR2 LQKENI. The CDR3 consists of 16 residues. V was trimmed by 2 bases and J by 0 bases, leaving 12 bases between them. The CDR3 reads CASSPTSSASTDTQYF. CDR3 nucleotides: TGTGCCAGCTCACCAACCAGTAGTGCTAGCACAGATACGCAGTATTTT.

This clonotype was counted a few times. DNA of the CDR3: TGTGCCAGCAGCCAGGGAGAGCAGTTCTTC. Residues: CASSQGEQFF. The chain recombines TRBV12-3 or TRBV12-4 with TRBJ2-1, with D possibly being TRBD1 (5 bases). V lost 6 bases to trimming and J lost 10 bases, with 7 bases between them. The CDR3 sequence is 10 residues long.

This clonotype has only a few counts. The chain joins TRBV6-2 or TRBV6-3 to TRBJ2-7; D is uncertain. CDR3 size: 17 residues. Between the trimmed V and J ends, which lost 5 bases and 0 bases, there was a span of 20 bases. Germline V lookup: CDR1 MNHEY, CDR2 SVGEGT. The CDR3 is CASSLPPPSRISYEQYV. DNA for the CDR3: TGTGCCAGCAGTCTACCCCCTCCGAGTAGGATCTCCTACGAGCAGTACGTC.

This clonotype was counted many times. J is TRBJ2-3 and V is TRBV10-3, with TRBD2 matching 10 bases. The CDR3 length is 15 residues. The germline CDR1 and CDR2 sequences are ENHRY and SYGVKD. V was pared by 3 bases and J by 5 bases, with 5 bases of the junction left unmatched. The CDR3 sequence is CAISELAGGGDTQYF. CDR3 DNA sequence: TGTGCCATCAGTGAATTAGCGGGGGGCGGAGATACGCAGTATTTT.